The clone carrying this T cell receptor (beta chain) has just a few counts. The data derive from a study of blood T cell repertoires in COVID-19. Study information: Both acute and convalescent COVID-19 samples were obtained from the United States, Italy and Spain. T cells, B-cell-depleted T cells, or PBMCs supplied cDNA or gDNA.

The Seattle patients joined while their infection was active and were tracked longitudinally afterward. Original processing methods: Estimation of nucleated cell counts was performed using reference gene primer amplification. The assay was immunoSEQ multiplex PCR, and TCRdb's table has in-frame clones only and misses some. The DNA gave D and trimming, while V, J and clone size come from that table. The sample lists some 170,000 clones; about four fifths were seen once. The CDR3 is made up of 14 amino acids. With 4 bases clipped from V and 5 bases from J, the junction kept 6 bases outside the gene matches. Germline values: CDR1 LNHDA, CDR2 SQIVND (reference sequence).

The clonotype comes from a woman between 35 and 50 years old with COVID-19, enrolled during active disease. The sample was peripheral blood. The rearrangement links TRBV19 to TRBJ2-7; 9 bases agree with TRBD1. The DNA for the CDR3 is TGTGCCAGTAGTACCCGACAGGGGGGGAACGAGCAGTACTTC. The encoded protein is CASSTRQGGNEQYF.